A single sample is the source of the 12 T cell receptor beta chains below, sequenced in a study of blood T cell repertoires in COVID-19 (dated by TCRdb to about 2020). Library preparation employed the immunoSEQ multiplex PCR assay. Here the immuneACCESS table is served through TCRdb, limited to in-frame sequences with V and J called. Missing clones are a known gap in these copies; in checked studies unresolved V genes cover under half, and the rest lacks a known reason. The sample table records around 110,000 clones; just under 80% of these occur just once. 16% of the sample is held by the ten biggest clonotypes. Sequencing was performed on peripheral blood. The receptors were gathered from a man in his fifties or sixties with active or convalescent COVID-19.

This clone appeared once. The chain links TRBV25-1 to TRBJ1-2; possibly TRBD1 for D (5 bases). Germline V lookup: CDR1 MGHDK, CDR2 SYGVNS. This CDR3 has 13 amino acids. V lost 2 bases and J lost 4, with 8 bases in between. Written as DNA, the CDR3 is TGTGCCAGCAGTGAAATGGACACCTATGGCTACACCTTC. Its protein product is CASSEMDTYGYTF.

V gene TRBV7-6 combines with J gene TRBJ1-1, with D perhaps matching TRBD1 (6 bases). Germline V CDR1 and CDR2: SGHVS, FNYEAQ. The CDR3 spans 14 residues. The V end was cut by 5 bases, the J end by 0 bases, with 10 bases between. The CDR3 loop is CASSRGGVNTEAFF. The CDR3 coding sequence is TGTGCCAGCAGCAGGGGGGGCGTGAACACTGAAGCTTTCTTT.

The chain links TRBV2 to TRBJ2-1, with 8 bases identical to TRBD1. CDR3 length: 17 amino acids. After removal of 8 bases from V and 0 bases from J, the junction contained 12 bases not matched to a gene. Looked up from germline, CDR1 is SNHLY and CDR2 is FYNNEI. CDR3 in DNA: TGTGCCAGCCGGGTGGACCAGGGGGCTTTCTCCTACAATGAGCAGTTCTTC. This encodes CASRVDQGAFSYNEQFF. The complete variable domain, with remaining parts taken from reference TRBV2 and TRBJ2-1, reads EPEVTQTPSHQVTQMGQEVILRCVPISNHLYFYWYRQILGQKVEFLVSFYNNEISEKSEIFDDQFSVERPDGSNFTLKIRSTKLEDSAMYFCASRVDQGAFSYNEQFFGPGTRLTVL.

As to this clone: Distinct nucleotide sequences in the sample also encode this CDR3. This rearrangement joins TRBV7-2 to TRBJ1-5; tentative D call: TRBD1 (5 bases). Per germline, CDR1 SGHTA and CDR2 FQGNSA. With 0 bases removed from V and 1 base from J, the gap between germline ends came to 7 bases. The CDR3 extends over 15 amino acids. CDR3 nucleotide sequence: TGTGCCAGCAGCTTAGCAAGGGGAAGCAATCAGCCCCAGCATTTT. This encodes CASSLARGSNQPQHF.

This clone was observed many times. This chain joins TRBV20-1 and TRBJ1-6; perhaps TRBD1 as D (5 bases). V lost 3 bases, J lost 8 bases, and 17 bases lay in between. Germline V CDR1 and CDR2: DFQATT, SNEGSKA (reference sequence). The length of the CDR3 is 15 residues. The CDR3 DNA reads TGCAGTGCTAGTCCCCTTGGCAGGGAGGATTCACCCCTCCACTTT. Residues: CSASPLGREDSPLHF.

The J gene is TRBJ2-4, the V gene TRBV5-1, with D possibly being TRBD2 (6 bases). The CDR3 runs 14 residues. Germline V gene sequence: CDR1 SGHRS, CDR2 YFSETQ. V lost 4 bases, J lost 9 bases, and 17 bases lay in between. The CDR3 region is CASSPGTPEGIQYF. For the CDR3, the DNA is TGCGCCAGCAGCCCGGGGACTCCGGAAGGCATTCAGTACTTC.

This chain links TRBV18 with TRBJ2-3, with D possibly matching TRBD1 (5 bases). Trimming removed 2 bases from V and 0 bases from J, with 12 bases in between. This CDR3 has 16 amino acids. Germline V gene data show CDR1 as KGHSH and CDR2 as LQKENI. Here the CDR3 DNA reads TGTGCCAGCTCACCATCTATACCAGGGAGCACAGATACGCAGTATTTT. The encoded protein is CASSPSIPGSTDTQYF.

The V call is TRBV5-4, the J call TRBJ2-1, with TRBD2 matching over 12 bases. The CDR3 spans 16 residues. The V and J ends lost 3 bases and 10 bases, in that order; junction bases with no gene match: 11. Germline CDR1 and CDR2: SGHNT and YYREEE (reference sequence). As DNA, the CDR3 is TGTGCCAGCAGCTCGCTACGGACTAGCGGGAAGGAAGAGCAGTTCTTC. Protein sequence: CASSSLRTSGKEEQFF.

This rearrangement joins TRBV7-2 to TRBJ2-1, with D tentatively TRBD1 (6 bases). V dropped 0 bases and J dropped 4 bases, with 7 bases sitting between them. The germline gives CDR1 SGHTA, CDR2 FQGNSA. The CDR3 spans 14 residues. CDR3 nucleotide sequence: TGTGCCAGCAGCTTAGCCCAGGGGTACAATGAGCAGTTCTTC. Its protein product is CASSLAQGYNEQFF.

This clone was seen at least ten times. CDR3 bases: TGTGCCAGCAGTTACCGACAGGCCAGCTCTGGAAACACCATATATTTT. Its translation is CASSYRQASSGNTIYF. V usage is TRBV6-2 or TRBV6-3 and J usage is TRBJ1-3; a possible D gene is TRBD1 (6 bases). The CDR3 is 16 amino acids. Trimming took 2 bases from V and 0 from J, leaving 11 bases between them. Germline V gene sequence: CDR1 MNHEY, CDR2 SVGEGT.

The genes are TRBV28 and TRBJ2-3, with 7 nucleotides matching TRBD2. CDR3 size: 16 residues. V was pared by 5 bases and J by 5 bases, with 13 bases of the junction left unmatched. Per the germline V gene, CDR1 is MDHEN and CDR2 is SYDVKM. The CDR3 DNA reads TGTGCCAGCAGTGGTAGCTTGGGGGGGAGGGGAGATACGCAGTATTTT. It encodes CASSGSLGGRGDTQYF.

This chain joins TRBV4-3 and TRBJ1-3; TRBD1 might be the D (6 bases). Trimming removed 3 bases at V and 4 bases at J, with 13 bases between. This CDR3 is built from 15 residues. The germline CDR1 and CDR2 sequences are LGHNA and YSLEER. In DNA form, the CDR3 reads TGCGCCAGCAGCCACACACAGGGATCCGGAAACACCATATATTTT. It encodes CASSHTQGSGNTIYF.